The 30 T cell receptor beta chains below were found in one sample sequenced in a study of T cells after yellow fever vaccination. TCRdb analysed the 5' RACE reads with MiXCR anew, one entry per CDR3 protein. Of about 320,000 distinct CDR3 sequences listed, about 10% were seen once; the top ten hold around 3.2%. Sequenced material: CD4+ T cells sorted from PBMCs, taken 45 days after the yellow fever booster vaccination. The receptor source for this set is a man aged 18 to 30 who received the YFV17D yellow fever vaccine.

This clonotype appeared many times. V and J are TRBV6-2 or TRBV6-3 and TRBJ2-7; D gene uncertain. The CDR3 runs to 12 residues. The V and J ends lost 2 bases and 3 bases respectively, with 5 bases between them. The germline V gene encodes CDR1 MNHEY and CDR2 SVGEGT. The CDR3 sequence is CASSYGNYEQYV. The CDR3 DNA is TGTGCCAGCAGTTACGGGAACTACGAGCAGTACGTC.

This clonotype has a handful of counts. J is TRBJ2-1 and V is TRBV4-1; 9 bases align to TRBD1. The germline V gene has CDR1 MGHRA and CDR2 YSYEKL. V trimming: 4 bases; J trimming: 7 bases; junction bases outside the gene matches: 5. CDR3 length equals 14 residues. The CDR3 nucleotides are TGCGCCAGCAGCCGGGGACAGGGCATAAATGAGCAGTTCTTC. The encoded protein is CASSRGQGINEQFF.

The sample holds a few counts of this clonotype. The V call is TRBV11-2, the J call TRBJ1-5, with 7 bases aligning to TRBD1. The germline V gene has CDR1 SGHAT and CDR2 FQNNGV. There are 15 residues in the CDR3. V trimming: 0 bases; J trimming: 6 bases; junction bases outside the gene matches: 5. The DNA of the CDR3 is TGTGCCAGCAGCTTAGATATAGCAGGGGGTCAGCCCCAGCATTTT. It specifies CASSLDIAGGQPQHF.

The rearrangement links TRBV6-5 to TRBJ1-2; 9 bases fit TRBD1. The ends lost 5 bases at V and 5 bases at J; junction bases unmatched: 15. Germline CDR1 and CDR2: MNHEY and SVGAGI. CDR3 size: 17 residues. CDR3 in amino acids: CASSAVGLRDRDYGYTF. In nucleotides, the CDR3 is TGTGCCAGCAGTGCGGTGGGACTCCGGGACAGGGATTATGGCTACACCTTC.

V and J are TRBV5-1 and TRBJ1-1; no clear D gene. CDR3 length: 13 amino acids. Looked up from germline, CDR1 is SGHRS and CDR2 is YFSETQ. The germline V and J ends were trimmed by 7 bases and 3 bases, with 13 bases remaining between them. This CDR3 reads CASRRVVDTEAFF. As DNA, the CDR3 is TGCGCCAGCCGACGAGTGGTGGACACTGAAGCTTTCTTT.

The V gene is TRBV6-2 or TRBV6-3, the J gene TRBJ1-1, with a possible D match to TRBD1 (6 bases). The CDR3 covers 15 residues. Trimming left V 5 bases short and J 5 bases short, with 18 bases between. Germline lookup yields CDR1 MNHEY and CDR2 SVGEGT. CDR3 nucleotides: TGTGCCAGCAGTCCCAGCAAACAGGGCGGAACTGAAGCTTTCTTT. Translated, it gives CASSPSKQGGTEAFF.

The chain couples TRBV4-3 to TRBJ2-5; TRBD1 agrees at 9 bases. CDR1 and CDR2 (germline): LGHNA, YSLEER. The ends lost 3 bases at V and 4 bases at J; junction bases unmatched: 6. The CDR3 runs 15 residues. In nucleotides, the CDR3 is TGCGCCAGCAGCCACCTGACAGGGGGGGGAGAGACCCAGTACTTC. This gives the protein CASSHLTGGGETQYF.

This clonotype has only a few counts. This chain joins TRBV4-1 and TRBJ2-5; possibly TRBD1 for D (5 bases). The germline CDR1 and CDR2 sequences are MGHRA and YSYEKL. V was cut by 3 bases and J by 5 bases, with 28 bases left in between. This CDR3 region has 19 residues. Written as DNA, the CDR3 is TGCGCCAGCAGCCAGGTGATTTCTGACAGCAGTACCGATGTGGAGACCCAGTACTTC. Translating it yields CASSQVISDSSTDVETQYF.

Many counts were recorded for this clonotype. The rearrangement uses TRBV11-2 and TRBJ2-3, with D perhaps matching TRBD2 (7 bases). The CDR3 is 15 residues long. V shed 2 bases and J shed 0 bases, with 9 bases lying between them. Germline CDR1 SGHAT, CDR2 FQNNGV. CDR3 bases: TGTGCCAGCAGCTTATGGGGGGGCAGCACAGATACGCAGTATTTT. Its protein is CASSLWGGSTDTQYF.

The gene calls are TRBV29-1 and TRBJ1-1; tentatively, D is TRBD1 (5 bases). Germline V gives CDR1 SQVTM, CDR2 ANQGSEA. The V gene lost 4 bases and the J gene lost 11 bases, with 14 bases spanning the gap. The CDR3 sequence is 11 residues long. The CDR3 here is CSVGAGSWAFF. The CDR3 DNA sequence: TGCAGCGTTGGGGCAGGGAGTTGGGCTTTCTTT.

In its sample, this clonotype was seen a few times. The chain carries TRBV18 and TRBJ1-1, with D possibly matching TRBD1 (5 bases). CDR1 and CDR2 (germline): KGHSH, LQKENI. Trimming cost V 3 bases and J 3 bases, with 14 bases left between them. This CDR3 contains 15 residues. CDR3 residues: CASSPRAGHDTEAFF. CDR3 in DNA: TGTGCCAGCTCACCCAGGGCCGGGCACGACACTGAAGCTTTCTTT.

This clonotype came up a few times. V usage is TRBV12-3 or TRBV12-4 and J usage is TRBJ1-4; no reliable D call. The CDR3 is 14 amino acids. Trimming took 4 bases from V and 7 from J, leaving 13 bases between them. CDR3 protein: CASSWSITGEKLFF. Written as DNA, the CDR3 is TGTGCCAGCAGTTGGTCCATAACCGGTGAAAAACTGTTTTTT.

The rearrangement links TRBV4-2 to TRBJ1-4; D uncertain. Trimming left V 6 bases short and J 3 bases short, with 11 bases between. This CDR3 has 14 amino acids. Germline-derived CDR1 and CDR2 are LGHNA and YNFKEQ. The CDR3 bases are TGTGCCAGCAGTGAGGGTAGGGCTAATGAAAAACTGTTTTTT. Translated: CASSEGRANEKLFF.

This clonotype has a count of ten or more. This rearrangement joins TRBV7-9 to TRBJ2-1; 9 bases map to TRBD2. The CDR3 sequence is 15 residues long. J lost 10 bases, V lost 5 bases, and 12 bases had no gene match. Germline CDR1 SEHNR, CDR2 FQNEAQ (reference sequence). The CDR3, as DNA: TGTGCCAGCAGCGCGATAGCGGGAGTCTACGGAGAGCAGTTCTTC. This sequence encodes CASSAIAGVYGEQFF.

This chain links TRBV10-3 with TRBJ1-1, with TRBD1 as a possible D gene (5 bases). This CDR3 is 13 amino acids long. Between the trimmed V and J ends, which lost 3 bases and 5 bases, there was a span of 10 bases. Germline CDR1 ENHRY, CDR2 SYGVKD. CDR3 nucleotides: TGTGCCATCAGTGAAGGGACGTGGACTGAAGCTTTCTTT. Protein sequence: CAISEGTWTEAFF.

This clonotype was counted between two and nine times. The rearrangement uses TRBV11-1 and TRBJ2-1, with TRBD1 as a possible D gene (7 bases). Germline V gene data show CDR1 as SGHAT and CDR2 as FQDESV (reference sequence). Trimming took off 1 base at V and 4 bases at J, with 11 bases between the two ends. This CDR3 comprises 15 residues. The CDR3 loop is CASSLEQGGYNEQFF. CDR3 bases: TGTGCCAGCAGCTTAGAGCAGGGGGGATACAATGAGCAGTTCTTC.

To note about this clonotype: A much larger clone lies one base from this, so it may be a read error. The chain links TRBV27 to TRBJ1-1, with D possibly TRBD1 on 6 matching bases. This CDR3 is built from 14 residues. Per the germline V gene, CDR1 is MNHEY and CDR2 is SMNVEV (reference sequence). The V end was cut by 3 bases, the J end by 6 bases, with 14 bases between. The CDR3 DNA reads as TGTGCCAGCAGTTTTTCAAGGGGGTTCCCTGAAGCTTTCTTT. Translated: CASSFSRGFPEAFF.

This clonotype showed up just a few times. The chain links TRBV10-3 to TRBJ1-6; possible D gene TRBD1, 5 bases. The CDR3 has 14 amino acids. Deletions cut 0 bases from V and 7 bases from J, with 7 bases between. Germline V CDR1 and CDR2: ENHRY, SYGVKD. The CDR3 is CAISESGENSPLHF. CDR3 bases: TGTGCCATCAGTGAGTCAGGGGAGAATTCACCCCTCCACTTT.

This clonotype occurred many times. The V call is TRBV7-3, the J call TRBJ2-3; D not certain. Germline V gives CDR1 SGHTA, CDR2 FQGTGA. CDR3 length: 14 amino acids. Trimming took off 5 bases at V and 2 bases at J, with 11 bases between the two ends. CDR3 sequence: CASSPGPATDTQYF. The CDR3 nucleotides are TGTGCCAGCAGCCCCGGACCAGCCACAGATACGCAGTATTTT.

The chain uses TRBV7-2 and TRBJ2-3; 11 bases align to TRBD2. Germline V gives CDR1 SGHTA, CDR2 FQGNSA. This CDR3 has 15 amino acids. V trimming: 2 bases; J trimming: 6 bases; junction bases outside the gene matches: 4. CDR3 DNA sequence: TGTGCCAGCAGCTTACCGCTAGCGGGGGGCGATACGCAGTATTTT. This sequence encodes CASSLPLAGGDTQYF.

This clonotype occurred a few times. V and J are TRBV2 and TRBJ2-5; possible D gene TRBD2, 6 bases. Germline loops: CDR1 SNHLY, CDR2 FYNNEI. With 5 bases removed from V and 9 bases from J, the gap between germline ends came to 13 bases. The CDR3 spans 12 residues. For the CDR3, the DNA is TGTGCCAGCAGTTCGACTAGTTGGTCCCAGTACTTC. Protein product: CASSSTSWSQYF.

This clonotype was seen only a few times. J is TRBJ2-2 and V is TRBV11-2; 7 nucleotides agree with TRBD1. Germline V gene lookup returns CDR1 SGHAT and CDR2 FQNNGV. Trimming at V came to 5 bases and at J to 1 base, leaving 13 bases not matched to a gene. The CDR3 is made up of 18 amino acids. Here the CDR3 reads CASSLQHYRTGNTGELFF. The CDR3 region has the DNA TGTGCCAGCAGCCTCCAGCATTACCGGACAGGGAACACCGGGGAGCTGTTTTTT. Filled out from reference TRBV11-2 and TRBJ2-2, the complete variable domain reads EAGVAQSPRYKIIEKRQSVAFWCNPISGHATLYWYQQILGQGPKLLIQFQNNGVVDDSQLPKDRFSAERLKGVDSTLKIQPAKLEDSAVYLCASSLQHYRTGNTGELFFGEGSRLTVL.

The chain combines TRBV7-2 with TRBJ1-2; a possible D gene is TRBD1 (5 bases). This CDR3 contains 16 residues. V lost 1 base, J lost 2 bases, and 14 bases lay in between. Germline CDR1 and CDR2: SGHTA and FQGNSA. The DNA for the CDR3 is TGTGCCAGCAGCTTAGGGGGACTTCAACTAAACTATGGCTACACCTTC. Translation: CASSLGGLQLNYGYTF.

This clonotype was seen a few times. The rearrangement links TRBV5-4 to TRBJ2-3; perhaps D is TRBD1 or TRBD2 (6 bases each). The V gene's germline CDR1 is SGHNT and CDR2 YYREEE (reference sequence). The CDR3 contains 15 residues. The V gene lost 0 bases and the J gene lost 3 bases, with 11 bases spanning the gap. This chain's CDR3 is CASSLDGGRTDTQYF. In DNA, the CDR3 is TGTGCCAGCAGCTTGGACGGGGGCAGAACAGATACGCAGTATTTT.

The chain carries TRBV9 and TRBJ1-5; tentatively, D is TRBD1 (5 bases). CDR3 length equals 13 residues. The germline V gene encodes CDR1 SGDLS and CDR2 YYNGEE. With 0 bases removed from V and 8 bases from J, the gap between germline ends came to 9 bases. The DNA of the CDR3 is TGTGCCAGCAGCGTAGGTTGGGGGGAGCCCCAGCATTTT. As protein: CASSVGWGEPQHF.

This clonotype appeared a few times. This chain joins TRBV20-1 and TRBJ2-5, with D perhaps TRBD1 (6 bases). Germline V gives CDR1 DFQATT, CDR2 SNEGSKA (reference sequence). The CDR3 is 12 residues long. V lost 2 bases and J 9 bases, leaving 13 bases between the germline ends. CDR3 sequence: CSARRTQGPQYF. CDR3 DNA: TGCAGTGCTAGACGGACTCAGGGGCCCCAGTACTTC.

The chain recombines TRBV29-1 with TRBJ1-1; D is ambiguous. The CDR3 loop spans 13 amino acids. V gave up 6 bases and J gave up 1 base, with 12 bases separating them. Germline V CDR1 and CDR2: SQVTM, ANQGSEA. The CDR3 DNA reads TGCAGCGTCAGTCTAGGAGAGAACACTGAAGCTTTCTTT. This gives the protein CSVSLGENTEAFF.

This clonotype appeared a few times. The chain uses TRBV12-3 or TRBV12-4 and TRBJ1-2; D is undetermined. V lost 5 bases to trimming and J lost 7 bases, with 14 bases between them. The CDR3 spans 13 residues. The CDR3 DNA is TGTGCCAGCAGTGTTCGACCGGCGGGTGGCTACACCTTC. Protein sequence: CASSVRPAGGYTF.

The rearrangement joins TRBV12-5 to TRBJ2-3; either TRBD1 or TRBD2 may supply D (5 bases each). CDR3 length: 14 residues. V lost 5 bases to trimming and J lost 10 bases, with 19 bases between them. From germline, CDR1 is LGHNT and CDR2 FRNRAP. The CDR3 sequence is CASGLGTAAEPQYF. CDR3 in DNA: TGTGCTAGTGGTCTAGGGACCGCGGCCGAGCCGCAGTATTTT.

This clonotype was counted only a few times. V gene TRBV15 combines with J gene TRBJ1-1; D unresolved. Trimming shortened V by 0 bases and J by 7 bases, and 9 bases separated the two germline ends. Germline CDR1 is LNHNV and CDR2 is YYDKDF (reference sequence). The CDR3 spans 13 residues. CDR3 coding DNA: TGTGCCACCAGCAGAGATAGCCAGAGTGAAGCTTTCTTT. Amino acid sequence: CATSRDSQSEAFF. The full variable domain, completed using reference TRBV15 and TRBJ1-1, is DAMVIQNPRYQVTQFGKPVTLSCSQTLNHNVMYWYQQKSSQAPKLLFHYYDKDFNNEADTPDNFQSRRPNTSFCFLDIRSPGLGDTAMYLCATSRDSQSEAFFGQGTRLTVV.